This TCR beta chain was sequenced in a study of T cells in Graves' hyperthyroidism and ophthalmopathy. Amplification of TCR beta CDR3 regions used RNA as the template. The TCR CDR3 first-round RT-PCR relied on the HTBI primer set. TCRdb redid the calling of the multiplex PCR reads with MiXCR, one entry per CDR3 protein. The top ten hold around 48% of the sample, which has fewer than 350,000 distinct CDR3 sequences, around 23% seen once. Study-wide results and caveats: In blood, most of the thyroid clonotypes expanded above 0.001 were also present.

This clonotype has only a few counts. Its antigen is not identified. CDR3 length: 16 residues. Per the germline V gene, CDR1 is DFQATT and CDR2 is SNEGSKA (reference sequence). The V gene end was trimmed by 0 bases and the J gene end by 8 bases; junction bases not matched to a gene: 9. The sequence was obtained from a woman between 45 and 65 years old with Graves' hyperthyroidism. What was sequenced was blood. The chain combines TRBV20-1 with TRBJ2-1, with 11 bases aligning to TRBD2. CDR3 sequence reads: CSARDPSGGMGDEQFF. CDR3 DNA sequence: TGCAGTGCTAGAGATCCTAGCGGGGGGATGGGCGATGAGCAGTTCTTC.